This entry describes one T cell receptor (beta chain). The germline gives CDR1 SGDLS, CDR2 YYNGEE. This CDR3 comprises 16 residues. Trimming took off 4 bases at V and 2 bases at J, with 18 bases between the two ends. Which cohort a participant joined came from the clinical history participants gave. The sample originates from a study of blood T cell repertoires in COVID-19. The overall study: Spain, Italy and the United States supplied samples that represented acute and convalescent COVID-19. T cells, B-cell-depleted T cells, or PBMCs supplied cDNA or gDNA.

Only in-frame clones appear in the TCRdb table, and some are missing; sequencing was by immunoSEQ multiplex PCR. Of some 170,000 clones listed, roughly 82% were seen once; the top ten hold around 15%. The chain couples TRBV9 to TRBJ1-1; D is perhaps TRBD1 (6 bases). This clonotype was sampled from a man aged 45-65 years who had recovered from COVID-19. The sample consisted of PBMCs or T cells enriched from blood (not recorded which). CDR3 nucleotides: TGTGCCAGCAGCCCGAGGGGTGGGGGCCAAAACACTGAAGCTTTCTTT. It codes for CASSPRGGGQNTEAFF.